What follows describes a single TCR beta chain. Antigen unknown. The CDR3 covers 15 residues. Trimming removed 3 bases from V and 0 bases from J, with 10 bases in between. Germline V gene data show CDR1 as SGDLS and CDR2 as YYNGEE. Per the original methods: Owing to the provision of junction-only sequences devoid of quality scores by immunoSEQ, filtering differed. Produced via immunoSEQ multiplex PCR; TCRdb's table is partial and in-frame only. V, J and clone size reflect that table, while D and trimming were determined from the DNA. The sample gives 630,000 or so clones, more than 95% of which show up once; 0.3% is in the top ten. The data belong to a study of shared clonotypes between healthy human individuals. Naive CD8 cells comprised CD45RO-negative, CCR7-positively selected cells, excluding terminally differentiated effector memory CD45RA+ cells. Overall study results and limits: Rarefaction gave evidence that sorted-subset sequencing remained incomplete despite large depth.

Sequencing was performed on naive CD8+ T cells sorted from blood. The sequence came from a man aged 30 to 45 in good health. The chain has TRBV9 and TRBJ2-1, with a tentative D call TRBD1 (6 bases). In DNA form, the CDR3 reads TGTGCCAGCAGCGGTACAGGGAGCTCCTACAATGAGCAGTTCTTC. Translation gives CASSGTGSSYNEQFF. The complete variable domain, with remaining parts taken from reference TRBV9 and TRBJ2-1, reads DSGVTQTPKHLITATGQRVTLRCSPRSGDLSVYWYQQSLDQGLQFLIQYYNGEERAKGNILERFSAQQFPDLHSELNLSSLELGDSALYFCASSGTGSSYNEQFFGPGTRLTVL.